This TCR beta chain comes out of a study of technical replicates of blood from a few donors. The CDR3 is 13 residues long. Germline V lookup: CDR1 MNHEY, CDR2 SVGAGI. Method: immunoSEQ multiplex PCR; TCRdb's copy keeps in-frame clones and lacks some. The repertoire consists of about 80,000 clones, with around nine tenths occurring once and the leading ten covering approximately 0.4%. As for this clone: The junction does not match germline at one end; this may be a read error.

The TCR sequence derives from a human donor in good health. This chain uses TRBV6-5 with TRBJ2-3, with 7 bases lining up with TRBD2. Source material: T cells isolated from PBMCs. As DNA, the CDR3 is TGTGCCAGTAGTTTGGGGGGGGCAGATACGCAGTATTTT. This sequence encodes CASSLGGADTQYF.